Listed here are 22 T cell receptor beta chains from one sample, sequenced in a study of cytomegalovirus exposure and HLA in healthy donors. 60 Vbeta and 13 Jbeta primers were used in PCR. The method was immunoSEQ multiplex PCR; TCRdb's version includes in-frame clones alone and lacks a portion of them. The sample comprises over 150,000 clones, 70% to 85% of which are singletons, and roughly 1.4% rests with the top ten. Sequenced: PBMCs. Every receptor here comes from a woman in her twenties or thirties in good health and CMV-seropositive.

This clone was detected only once. The CDR3 DNA reads as TGTGCCAGCAGTTTCCGGGATCCGGCTCTATCTAACTATGGCTACACCTTC. It translates to CASSFRDPALSNYGYTF. J is TRBJ1-2 and V is TRBV27, with D unclear. Trimming left V 3 bases short and J 0 bases short, with 17 bases between. CDR3 length equals 17 residues. The germline gives CDR1 MNHEY, CDR2 SMNVEV (reference sequence).

This rearrangement joins TRBV19 to TRBJ1-2; 8 positions match TRBD1. Per the germline V gene, CDR1 is LNHDA and CDR2 is SQIVND (reference sequence). This CDR3 has 14 amino acids. Trimming took 5 bases from V and 6 from J; bases not matched to a gene: 8. Written as DNA, the CDR3 is TGTGCCAGTAGTTGGGGGACAGGAGCCGATGGCTACACCTTC. Protein: CASSWGTGADGYTF. The variable domain in full, completed from reference TRBV19 and TRBJ1-2, reads DGGITQSPKYLFRKEGQNVTLSCEQNLNHDAMYWYRQDPGQGLRLIYYSQIVNDFQKGDIAEGYSVSREKKESFPLTVTSAQKNPTAFYLCASSWGTGADGYTFGSGTRLTVV.

This chain links TRBV6-5 with TRBJ2-1; no clear D. This CDR3 has 13 amino acids. CDR1 is MNHEY and CDR2 is SVGAGI in the germline V gene. With 6 bases removed from V and 3 bases from J, the gap between germline ends came to 9 bases. This CDR3 is CASRRSNYNEQFF. CDR3 nucleotides: TGTGCCAGCAGGCGGAGCAACTACAATGAGCAGTTCTTC.

This chain joins TRBV5-1 and TRBJ2-3, with 8 bases aligning to TRBD1. The junction had 2 bases not matched to a gene; V was cut back by 4 bases and J by 1 base. This CDR3 comprises 14 residues. CDR1 and CDR2 from the germline V gene are SGHRS and YFSETQ. CDR3 nucleotides: TGCGCCAGCAGCCAGGGACAGGGCACAGATACGCAGTATTTT. Translating it yields CASSQGQGTDTQYF.

The V call is TRBV4-1, the J call TRBJ1-2, with 7 bases identical to TRBD1. There are 15 residues in the CDR3. The germline CDR1 and CDR2 sequences are MGHRA and YSYEKL. With 1 base clipped from V and 5 bases from J, the junction kept 7 bases outside the gene matches. In DNA, the CDR3 is TGCGCCAGCAGCCAAGGGACAGGAGAACTATATGGCTACACCTTC. Translating gives CASSQGTGELYGYTF.

The chain carries TRBV27 and TRBJ1-2; 7 nucleotides line up with TRBD1. Germline V gene data show CDR1 as MNHEY and CDR2 as SMNVEV (reference sequence). The CDR3 length is 13 residues. The V segment lost 5 bases and the J segment 8 bases; nucleotides outside the gene matches: 8. CDR3 protein: CASSATGREGYTF. CDR3 sequence (DNA): TGTGCCAGCAGTGCGACAGGGCGCGAGGGCTACACCTTC.

V usage is TRBV28 and J usage is TRBJ1-5; D call uncertain. The CDR3 has 14 residues. Germline values: CDR1 MDHEN, CDR2 SYDVKM. Trimming pared 6 bases from V and 1 base from J, leaving 10 bases between. The CDR3, as DNA: TGTGCCAGCAGCACCTACTTAAGCAATCAGCCCCAGCATTTT. It specifies CASSTYLSNQPQHF.

This clone has just one count. This rearrangement joins TRBV6-4 to TRBJ2-7; maybe TRBD1 (5 bases). V was pared by 5 bases and J by 6 bases, with 14 bases between. Germline V lookup: CDR1 MRHNA, CDR2 SNTAGT. This CDR3 contains 13 residues. CDR3 DNA sequence: TGTGCCAGCAGTACGGTAAGGGGCTCCGAGCAGTACTTC. Translation: CASSTVRGSEQYF.

The rearrangement uses TRBV2 and TRBJ2-1; 10 positions agree with TRBD2. V was clipped by 6 bases and J by 2 bases; unmatched bases: 4. The CDR3 covers 15 residues. Germline V lookup: CDR1 SNHLY, CDR2 FYNNEI. In DNA form, the CDR3 reads TGTGCCAGCAGCCTACTAGCGGGACCCTACAATGAGCAGTTCTTC. Translation gives CASSLLAGPYNEQFF.

The chain employs TRBV6-5 and TRBJ1-1, with D tentatively TRBD1 (6 bases). Trimming took 4 bases from V and 1 from J, leaving 10 bases between them. The CDR3 contains 14 residues. The germline CDR1 and CDR2 sequences are MNHEY and SVGAGI. CDR3 nucleotides: TGTGCCAGCAGTTGGACAGATTCGAACACTGAAGCTTTCTTT. Translating gives CASSWTDSNTEAFF.

V is TRBV11-3 and J is TRBJ2-3; D uncertain. Trimming removed 5 bases from V and 0 bases from J, with 9 bases in between. Germline CDR1 reads SGHNT; CDR2 reads YENEEA. This CDR3 contains 14 residues. CDR3 sequence: CASSQPGSTDTQYF. CDR3 DNA sequence: TGTGCCAGCAGCCAGCCCGGGAGCACAGATACGCAGTATTTT.

This chain uses TRBV7-8 with TRBJ2-1, with 9 bases aligning to TRBD2. Trimming removed 5 bases from V and 7 bases from J; junction bases left unmatched: 9. This CDR3 has 15 residues. The germline CDR1 and CDR2 sequences are SGHVS and FQNEAQ. The CDR3 sequence is CASSPSWTSANEQFF. The DNA of the CDR3 is TGTGCCAGCAGCCCGAGTTGGACTAGCGCTAATGAGCAGTTCTTC.

This clone occurred a few times. The chain recombines TRBV6-5 with TRBJ2-7; the match to TRBD2 covers 7 bases. Germline assignment: CDR1 MNHEY and CDR2 SVGAGI. Germline trimming cut 6 bases from V and 0 bases from J; bases unmatched to any gene: 8. The CDR3 has 15 amino acids. The CDR3 loop reads CASSPPGGSSYEQYF. The CDR3 DNA reads TGTGCCAGCAGCCCGCCCGGGGGGAGCTCCTACGAGCAGTACTTC.

V usage is TRBV5-1 and J usage is TRBJ2-5; 8 bases fit TRBD2. V lost 4 bases to trimming and J lost 2 bases; unmatched junction nucleotides: 7. The CDR3 covers 15 residues. Germline V gene sequence: CDR1 SGHRS, CDR2 YFSETQ. CDR3 sequence (DNA): TGCGCCAGCAGCGTGGCGGGAGGTGGGCAAGAGACCCAGTACTTC. Its translation: CASSVAGGGQETQYF.

This clone was counted a few times. The chain joins TRBV11-3 to TRBJ1-1, with 9 nucleotides matching TRBD1. The CDR3 consists of 13 residues. The germline CDR1 and CDR2 sequences are SGHNT and YENEEA. The junction had 0 bases not matched to a gene; V was cut back by 3 bases and J by 4 bases. The CDR3 loop reads CASSLTGGTEAFF. For the CDR3, the DNA is TGTGCCAGCAGCTTGACAGGGGGCACTGAAGCTTTCTTT.

The CDR3, as DNA: TGTGCCACCAGCAGCCGCTACAATGAGCAGTTCTTC. Residues: CATSSRYNEQFF. The rearrangement links TRBV15 to TRBJ2-1; unclear D gene. CDR1 LNHNV and CDR2 YYDKDF come from the germline V gene (reference sequence). Deletions cut 3 bases from V and 3 bases from J, with 3 bases between. This CDR3 contains 12 residues.

With regard to this clone: Other nucleotide sequences from this sample produce the same CDR3. The gene calls are TRBV2 and TRBJ1-1; D remains unclear. V gave up 4 bases and J gave up 0 bases, with 6 bases separating them. The CDR3 sequence is 13 residues long. Germline V gene sequence: CDR1 SNHLY, CDR2 FYNNEI. In DNA form, the CDR3 reads TGTGCCAGCAGTGGAACGGTGAACACTGAAGCTTTCTTT. This sequence encodes CASSGTVNTEAFF.

The chain carries TRBV2 and TRBJ2-6; D ambiguous. Germline V lookup: CDR1 SNHLY, CDR2 FYNNEI. CDR3 length: 12 amino acids. Trimming removed 4 bases from V and 6 bases from J, with 4 bases in between. CDR3 loop: CASSGLANVLTF. CDR3 bases: TGTGCCAGCAGTGGGCTGGCCAACGTCCTGACTTTC.

This clone was seen a handful of times. The chain recombines TRBV10-3 with TRBJ2-7, with unresolved D. Germline CDR1 and CDR2: ENHRY and SYGVKD. Trimming pared 3 bases from V and 3 bases from J, leaving 15 bases between. The CDR3 is made up of 15 amino acids. CDR3: CAISDLRLSVYEQYF. The CDR3 region has the DNA TGTGCCATCAGTGACCTGAGACTCTCTGTCTACGAGCAGTACTTC.

This clone was seen more than once but under ten times. The chain combines TRBV7-2 with TRBJ2-7; the D gene is possibly TRBD2 (6 bases). Germline V lookup: CDR1 SGHTA, CDR2 FQGNSA. V gave up 4 bases and J gave up 4 bases, with 14 bases separating them. There are 14 residues in the CDR3. The CDR3 DNA reads as TGTGCCAGCAGCTCCCAGGCGGGAACATACGAGCAGTACTTC. Residues: CASSSQAGTYEQYF.

The chain couples TRBV10-3 to TRBJ1-5, with D unresolved. This CDR3 has 13 amino acids. Germline V lookup: CDR1 ENHRY, CDR2 SYGVKD. Between the trimmed V and J ends, which lost 8 bases and 6 bases, there was a span of 14 bases. CDR3 region: CAIRSRAGQPQHF. The CDR3 coding sequence is TGTGCCATCCGGAGCCGGGCGGGTCAGCCCCAGCATTTT.

This clone was counted between two and nine times. The rearrangement joins TRBV11-3 to TRBJ1-4; D not certain. V gave up 3 bases and J gave up 5 bases, with 13 bases separating them. Per germline, CDR1 SGHNT and CDR2 YENEEA. CDR3 length: 15 amino acids. As DNA, the CDR3 is TGTGCCAGCAGCTTTACGGCAGGCGAAAATGAAAAACTGTTTTTT. It translates to CASSFTAGENEKLFF.